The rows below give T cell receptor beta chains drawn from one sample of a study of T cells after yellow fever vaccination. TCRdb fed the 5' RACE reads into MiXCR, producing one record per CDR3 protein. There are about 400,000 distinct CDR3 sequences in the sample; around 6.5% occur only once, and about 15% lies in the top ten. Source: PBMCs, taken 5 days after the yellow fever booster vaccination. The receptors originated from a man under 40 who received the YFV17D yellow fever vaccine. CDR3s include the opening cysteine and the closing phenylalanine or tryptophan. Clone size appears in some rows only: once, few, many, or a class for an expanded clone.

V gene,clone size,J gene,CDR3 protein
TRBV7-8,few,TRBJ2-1,CASSTEGTRYNEQFF
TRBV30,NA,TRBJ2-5,CAWRRTLGETQYF
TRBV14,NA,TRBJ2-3,CASSQDRQSTDTQYF
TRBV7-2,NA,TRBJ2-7,CASSLAALNLRDEQYF
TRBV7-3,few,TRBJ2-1,CASSLRATGLYNEQFF
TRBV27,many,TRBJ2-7,CASSREGVPAYEQYF
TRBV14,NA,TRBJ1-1,CASSQDWDTEAFF
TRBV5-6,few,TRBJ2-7,CASSLLTGLYEQYF
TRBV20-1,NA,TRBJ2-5,CSALRGQETQYF
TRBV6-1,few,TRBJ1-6,CASQRGGSPLHF
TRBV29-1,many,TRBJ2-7,CSVGSGRAYEQYF
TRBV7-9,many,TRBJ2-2,CASSLGQGSTGELFF
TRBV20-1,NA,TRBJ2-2,CCARRVREANTGELFF
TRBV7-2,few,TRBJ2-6,CASSQTTSGANVLTF
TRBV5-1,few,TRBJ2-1,CASSLYGSDPGNEQFF
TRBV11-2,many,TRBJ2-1,CASSVSSTSRGNEQFF
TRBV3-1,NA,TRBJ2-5,CASSLTSGSGGETQYF
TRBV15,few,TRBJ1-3,CATSRGLSGNTIYF
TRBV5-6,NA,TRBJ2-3,CASSLGLSSTTDTQYF
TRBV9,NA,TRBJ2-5,CASSLAGTSEETQYF
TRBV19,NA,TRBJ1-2,CASRTADSEIANYGYTF
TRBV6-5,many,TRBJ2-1,CASSWVKGPHNEQFF
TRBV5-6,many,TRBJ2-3,CASSSPQTTTGSTDTQYF
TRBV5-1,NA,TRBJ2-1,CASSLDKPINNEQFF
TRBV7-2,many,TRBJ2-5,CASSPLAVQETQYF
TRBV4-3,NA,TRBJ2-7,CASSQVATGGHGSVPYEQYF
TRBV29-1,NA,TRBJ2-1,CSAAEGEQFF
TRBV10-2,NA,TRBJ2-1,CASRAVAGYNNEQFF
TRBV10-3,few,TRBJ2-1,CAISESVTYNEQFF
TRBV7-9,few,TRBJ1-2,CASKEGLANYGYTF
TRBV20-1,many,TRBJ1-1,CSAREGGTEAFF
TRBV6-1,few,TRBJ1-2,CASSLTGADYYGYTF
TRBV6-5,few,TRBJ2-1,CASSYSVGNGPYNEQFF
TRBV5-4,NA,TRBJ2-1,CASRFGMAGFDNEQFF
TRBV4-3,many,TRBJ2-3,CASSQARLASTDTQYF
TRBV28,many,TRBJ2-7,CASSPLGVSYEQYF
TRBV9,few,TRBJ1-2,CASSSGAIYGYTF
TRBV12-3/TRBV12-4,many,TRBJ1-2,CASSKEQFYGYTF
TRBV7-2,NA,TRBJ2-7,CASSTTGVRYEQYF
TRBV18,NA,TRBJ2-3,CASSLGQGARGDTQYF
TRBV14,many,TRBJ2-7,CASSPWTGAYEQYF
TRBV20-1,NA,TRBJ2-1,CSARDSKGFYNEQIF
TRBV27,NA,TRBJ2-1,CASSSGPQIEQFF